One and the same sample provided the 21 T cell receptor beta chains below, sequenced in a study of blood T cells in healthy people across ages. A second 7 to 11 cycle PCR used barcoded and J-beta primers. TCRdb called the 5' RACE reads again in MiXCR, with one record for every CDR3 protein. The data contain around 1,500,000 distinct CDR3 sequences, roughly 45% of them singletons. Sequences were obtained from blood. The source is a woman younger than 30 in good health.

The V and J genes are TRBV5-1 and TRBJ2-3, with 9 bases aligning to TRBD2. Germline V lookup: CDR1 SGHRS, CDR2 YFSETQ. The ends lost 0 bases at V and 4 bases at J; junction bases unmatched: 6. There are 16 residues in the CDR3. DNA for the CDR3: TGCGCCAGCAGCTTGGACGCTAGCGGGACGGCAGATACGCAGTATTTT. Protein: CASSLDASGTADTQYF.

This chain uses TRBV9 with TRBJ2-5, with a possible D match to TRBD2 (6 bases). Germline V gene sequence: CDR1 SGDLS, CDR2 YYNGEE. V lost 1 base and J lost 0, with 10 bases in between. The CDR3 has 15 residues. The CDR3 reads CASSVWWGDQETQYF. CDR3 DNA sequence: TGTGCCAGCAGCGTATGGTGGGGGGACCAAGAGACCCAGTACTTC.

Only a few counts were recorded for this clonotype. V usage is TRBV20-1 and J usage is TRBJ1-5, with D tentatively TRBD1 (5 bases). The CDR3 length is 14 residues. Germline CDR1 DFQATT, CDR2 SNEGSKA (reference sequence). V lost 6 bases, J lost 4 bases, and 16 bases lay in between. This chain's CDR3 is CSAGGRGANQPQHF. Here the CDR3 DNA reads TGCAGTGCCGGCGGTCGGGGCGCAAATCAGCCCCAGCATTTT.

There are many counts of this clonotype. This rearrangement joins TRBV6-2 or TRBV6-3 to TRBJ2-3; 9 bases align to TRBD2. Germline assignment: CDR1 MNHEY and CDR2 SVGEGT. Trimming removed 5 bases from V and 2 bases from J; junction bases left unmatched: 11. CDR3 length: 17 residues. The chain's CDR3 is CASSGGGARAYTDTQYF. CDR3 nucleotide sequence: TGTGCCAGCAGTGGCGGGGGGGCTCGGGCCTACACAGATACGCAGTATTTT.

This clonotype occurred a few times. The gene calls are TRBV12-3 or TRBV12-4 and TRBJ2-6; D not certain. V lost 9 bases, J lost 0 bases, and 9 bases lay in between. This CDR3 is 14 amino acids long. The CDR3, as DNA: TGTGCCAGTAACCTATTCTCTGGGGCCAACGTCCTGACTTTC. Protein: CASNLFSGANVLTF.

CDR3 sequence: CASSLDELGRIGPDTQYF. CDR3 coding DNA: TGTGCCAGCAGTTTAGATGAACTAGGAAGAATTGGGCCAGATACGCAGTATTTT. The chain couples TRBV12-3 or TRBV12-4 to TRBJ2-3; D is possibly TRBD2 (5 bases). V lost 1 base, J lost 4 bases, and 21 bases lay in between. The CDR3 has 18 residues.

This clonotype was detected only a few times. The chain has TRBV6-6 and TRBJ1-2, with 7 nucleotides matching TRBD1. Germline CDR1 is MNHNY and CDR2 is SVGAGI (reference sequence). V was clipped by 0 bases and J by 6 bases; unmatched bases: 7. The CDR3 is 15 residues long. The DNA of the CDR3 is TGTGCCAGCAGTTACTCGACAGGGTCGAGTGATGGCTACACCTTC. Its translation is CASSYSTGSSDGYTF.

Concerning this clonotype: Mismatch with germline at one junction end may stem from a read error. V is TRBV6-2 or TRBV6-3 and J is TRBJ1-5; 10 bases fit TRBD1. Germline lookup yields CDR1 MNHEY and CDR2 SVGEGT. The CDR3 is 15 residues long. Here the CDR3 DNA reads TGTGCCAGCAGGCTGACAGGGGGCCCTAATCAGCCACAGCATTTT. This translates into CASRLTGGPNQPQHF.

The chain combines TRBV12-5 with TRBJ2-3; the match to TRBD2 covers 7 bases. Germline CDR1 and CDR2: LGHNT and FRNRAP. This CDR3 spans 17 amino acids. The V segment lost 2 bases and the J segment 1 base; nucleotides outside the gene matches: 9. The CDR3 sequence: CASGLPPLAGGTDTQYF. CDR3 DNA sequence: TGTGCTAGTGGTTTGCCCCCCTTGGCGGGAGGCACAGATACGCAGTATTTT.

This clonotype was found a few times. CDR3: CSARGQPTYEQYF. The CDR3 bases are TGCAGTGCTAGAGGACAGCCTACTTACGAGCAGTACTTC. The V gene is TRBV20-1, the J gene TRBJ2-7; D might be TRBD1 (5 bases). Trimming stripped 1 base from V and 4 bases from J, with 11 bases between. Looked up from germline, CDR1 is DFQATT and CDR2 is SNEGSKA (reference sequence). The CDR3 is 13 residues long.

The V and J genes are TRBV25-1 and TRBJ2-1, with a tentative D call TRBD2 (7 bases). This CDR3 spans 15 amino acids. From germline, CDR1 is MGHDK and CDR2 SYGVNS. V was cut by 3 bases and J by 10 bases, with 19 bases left in between. In nucleotides, the CDR3 is TGTGCCAGCAGTGAGGGAGGGGGAGGAAGCAGGGAGCAGTTCTTC. Translated: CASSEGGGGSREQFF.

The J gene is TRBJ2-7, the V gene TRBV7-9; D unclear. The end of the DNA aligns better with TRBJ2-5, so the J call may be wrong. The V gene's germline CDR1 is SEHNR and CDR2 FQNEAQ (reference sequence). There are 14 residues in the CDR3. The CDR3 here is CASSFSRTQETQYF. DNA for the CDR3: TGTGCCAGCAGCTTTTCCAGGACCCAAGAGACCCAGTACTTC.

The chain combines TRBV20-1 with TRBJ2-7, with unresolved D. The CDR3 loop spans 14 amino acids. Looked up from germline, CDR1 is DFQATT and CDR2 is SNEGSKA (reference sequence). V lost 0 bases and J lost 3, with 12 bases in between. The CDR3 DNA reads TGCAGTGCTAGAGATCCCCAAGAGTTCTACGAGCAGTACTTC. It encodes CSARDPQEFYEQYF.

This clonotype was counted a single time. The chain joins TRBV7-2 to TRBJ2-7, with 8 nucleotides matching TRBD1. This CDR3 region has 15 residues. V was clipped by 1 base and J by 3 bases; unmatched bases: 5. CDR1 and CDR2 from the germline V gene are SGHTA and FQGNSA. The CDR3 bases are TGTGCCAGCAGCTTAGTGGACAGGGTCTTCTACGAGCAGTACTTC. Residues: CASSLVDRVFYEQYF.

The chain has TRBV25-1 and TRBJ1-4; 7 nucleotides match TRBD1. The germline V gene encodes CDR1 MGHDK and CDR2 SYGVNS. This CDR3 has 15 residues. Losses at the gene ends were 3 bases for V and 4 bases for J; bases not matched to a gene: 5. The CDR3 DNA follows: TGTGCCAGCAGTGACTATGGGACAGTTAATGAAAAACTGTTTTTT. Translating gives CASSDYGTVNEKLFF.

The count of this clonotype is one. V and J are TRBV7-3 and TRBJ1-4; the D gene is possibly TRBD1 (5 bases). Germline CDR1 and CDR2: SGHTA and FQGTGA. The CDR3 has 18 amino acids. V was pared by 1 base and J by 0 bases, with 15 bases between. CDR3 sequence (DNA): TGTGCCAGCAGCTTAATCAGGGCCCCCATTACAACTAATGAAAAACTGTTTTTT. Amino acids: CASSLIRAPITTNEKLFF. Filled out from reference TRBV7-3 and TRBJ1-4, the complete variable domain reads GAGVSQTPSNKVTEKGKYVELRCDPISGHTALYWYRQSLGQGPEFLIYFQGTGAADDSGLPNDRFFAVRPEGSVSTLKIQRTERGDSAVYLCASSLIRAPITTNEKLFFGSGTQLSVL.

This chain links TRBV4-1 with TRBJ2-1; 7 bases fit TRBD1. The germline CDR1 and CDR2 sequences are MGHRA and YSYEKL. The length of the CDR3 is 17 residues. Trimming took 0 bases from V and 3 from J; bases not matched to a gene: 8. The CDR3 protein is CASSQDMGDSFYNEQFF. In nucleotides, the CDR3 is TGCGCCAGCAGCCAAGATATGGGGGACAGCTTCTACAATGAGCAGTTCTTC.

The rearrangement links TRBV21-1 to TRBJ1-2; the D call in the table, TRBD1, was not verified against the DNA. TRBV21-1 is labeled a pseudogene. CDR3 length equals 18 residues. CDR3 residues: CASSKSSGRKRQDEGYTF. As DNA, the CDR3 is TGTGCCAGCAGCAAATCCTCTGGGCGTAAACGGCAGGATGAAGGCTACACCTTC.

This clonotype has just a few counts. The rearrangement joins TRBV28 to TRBJ2-7, with unresolved D. Per germline, CDR1 MDHEN and CDR2 SYDVKM. Trimming pared 4 bases from V and 9 bases from J, leaving 13 bases between. The CDR3 has 12 amino acids. The CDR3 DNA follows: TGTGCCAGCAGTTCCTTTCGACCGGGGCAGTACTTC. This encodes CASSSFRPGQYF.

To note about this clonotype: The junction differs from germline at one of its ends, possibly a read error. This chain uses TRBV29-1 with TRBJ1-1, with D possibly TRBD1 on 6 matching bases. The length of the CDR3 is 14 residues. The germline CDR1 and CDR2 sequences are SQVTM and ANQGSEA. CDR3: CSVAEGGQNAEAFF. CDR3 nucleotides: TGCAGCGTTGCGGAGGGGGGCCAGAACGCTGAAGCTTTCTTT.

The count of this clonotype is one. The chain joins TRBV20-1 to TRBJ1-2, with 9 bases aligning to TRBD1. Germline CDR1 reads DFQATT; CDR2 reads SNEGSKA (reference sequence). The CDR3 consists of 12 residues. V shed 6 bases and J 6 bases; nucleotides not matched to a gene: 5. CDR3 sequence (DNA): TGCAGTGCCCCGACAGGGGGGGATGGCTACACCTTC. Its translation: CSAPTGGDGYTF.